This T cell receptor (beta chain) comes out of a study of CD8 T cells in Susac syndrome (dated 2019 in TCRdb). The study in broad terms: The study used repertoire sequencing to test whether antigen drove CD8+ T cell activation and differentiation in Susac syndrome. The study compared CD8+ T cell repertoire clonality among eleven to twelve healthy donors, 14 Susac syndrome patients and fewer than 19 multiple sclerosis patients. Beyond this particular receptor, the publication reports: The number of individuals in the TCR sequencing and HLA analysis was recognized as being relatively small.

The germline V gene specifies MDHEN as CDR1 and SYDVKM as CDR2. The junction carries 19 bases between V and J, which are trimmed by 4 bases and 0 bases respectively. Spanning cysteine to phenylalanine, the CDR3 consists of 18 amino acids. Here the CDR3 DNA is all that survives: 54 bases in frame from base 1. A word on this clonotype: Its recognized antigen is unknown. One base away there is no much larger clone; base qualities are not given.

RNA was extracted using the RNeasy kit, and roughly 0.5 to 1 ug of the RNA was reverse transcribed with random hexamers. The immunoSEQ multiplex PCR assay, covering 54 Vbeta and 13 Jbeta segments, was used to amplify TCR beta CDR3 regions. PCR amplification bias was corrected using a synthetic template baseline for primer optimization and computational correction. In the original analysis: Reads were assigned to V, D and J genes according to IMGT and analyzed in immunoSEQ Analyzer, with only productive sequences retained. To calculate clonality, Shannon entropy was normalized by log2 of the number of productive unique sequences and then subtracted from one. For each patient and control, public and private clones were evaluated among the 100 most prevalent clones. Clones were defined as Susac-specific when absent from the healthy and MS cohorts, from 1052 published viral clones and from other ImmuneACCESS disease sequences. The public reads were reanalyzed by TCRdb: fastp trimming at Q25, MiXCR alignment, in-frame beta chains only. Rows merge per CDR3 protein into single entries with the most common DNA and genes. The V and J calls and clone size are TCRdb's, not the authors'. The sample table holds about 80,000 distinct CDR3 sequences, of which over 90% were seen once. Roughly 0.24% of the sample comes from the top ten.

Peripheral blood CD8+ and CD4+ T cells from healthy donors, Susac syndrome patients and multiple sclerosis patients were profiled by high-throughput TCR beta sequencing. Healthy donors were included as age- and sex-matched controls. Bulk CD8+ and CD4+ T cells were purified magnetically by negative isolation, whereas CD8+ TEMRA cells were enriched by FACS. Blood was drawn into EDTA tubes, processed within 24 hours, and PBMCs were isolated by density gradient centrifugation. PBMCs intended for TCR sequencing were frozen in liquid nitrogen and were later thawed in a 37 degrees C water bath. A purity of at least 90% was achieved for sorted or isolated CD4+, CD8+ and CD8+ TEMRA cells.

The sequence is built from TRBV28 and TRBJ2-4, with no D gene named confidently. The receptor was isolated from a human donor in good health. Sequencing was done on a sample of CD8+ T cells from PBMCs. Here the CDR3 is given as CASSSYTETLIAKNIQYF. Read as DNA, the sequence is TGTGCCAGCAGTTCCTACACCGAAACCCTAATAGCCAAAAACATTCAGTACTTC. The full variable domain, completed from the reference TRBV28 and TRBJ2-4 proteins outside the CDR3, reads DVKVTQSSRYLVKRTGEKVFLECVQDMDHENMFWYRQDPGLGLRLIYFSYDVKMKEKGDIPEGYSVSREKKERFSLILESASTNQTSMYLCASSSYTETLIAKNIQYFGAGTRLSVL.